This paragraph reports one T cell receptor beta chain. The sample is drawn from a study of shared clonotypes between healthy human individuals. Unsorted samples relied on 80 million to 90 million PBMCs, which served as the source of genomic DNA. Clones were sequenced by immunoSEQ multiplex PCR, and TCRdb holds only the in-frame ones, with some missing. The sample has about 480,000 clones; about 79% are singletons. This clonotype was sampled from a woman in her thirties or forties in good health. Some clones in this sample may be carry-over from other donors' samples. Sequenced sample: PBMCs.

CDR3 DNA sequence: TGTGCCAGCACCCCAGGACCAGCCTACGAGCAGTACTTC. It yields the protein CASTPGPAYEQYF. The chain joins TRBV6-1 to TRBJ2-7; D is uncertain. V lost 7 bases to trimming and J lost 2 bases, with 12 bases between them. Per germline, CDR1 MNHNS and CDR2 SASEGT. This CDR3 is built from 13 residues.